The rows below give T cell receptor beta chains drawn from one sample of a study of blood T cell repertoires in COVID-19. The assay was immunoSEQ multiplex PCR, and TCRdb's table has in-frame clones only and misses some. Of approximately 350,000 clones in the sample, about 90% were seen once. The sample comprised peripheral blood. The receptors stem from a woman aged 70-85 years with COVID-19, enrolled during active disease. CDR3s include the opening cysteine and the closing phenylalanine or tryptophan. The D gene is left open where the match is weak. Where a row states a size, it is once, few, many or the class of an expanded clone; other rows omit it.

j_gene	v_gene	d_gene	abundance	CDR3aa	CDR3nt
TRBJ1-1	TRBV5-1	NA	NA	CASRDALGGGTEAFF	TGCGCCAGCAGGGACGCCCTAGGGGGTGGCACTGAAGCTTTCTTT
TRBJ1-2	TRBV11-2	NA	NA	CASSKVGRDAYGYTF	TGTGCCAGCTCCAAAGTGGGCAGGGATGCCTATGGCTACACCTTC
TRBJ1-2	TRBV4-1	TRBD1	NA	CASSQPDRGREGYTF	TGCGCCAGCAGCCAACCGGACAGGGGGCGAGAAGGCTACACCTTC
TRBJ2-7	TRBV12-3/TRBV12-4	NA	NA	CASSPGGAYEQYF	TGTGCCAGCAGTCCGGGGGGCGCTTACGAGCAGTACTTC
TRBJ2-7	TRBV30	NA	NA	CAWSLYSEQYF	TGTGCCTGGAGTCTTTACTCCGAGCAGTACTTC
TRBJ1-1	TRBV7-9	NA	NA	CASSLYTEAFF	TGTGCCAGCAGCCTCTACACTGAAGCTTTCTTT
TRBJ1-1	TRBV6-1	NA	once	CASSESGTGKAFF	TGTGCCAGCAGTGAAAGTGGAACAGGGAAAGCTTTCTTT
TRBJ2-3	TRBV19	TRBD1	NA	CASSIAGGDTQYF	TGTGCCAGTAGTATAGCAGGGGGAGATACGCAGTATTTT
TRBJ2-3	TRBV19	NA	once	CASSTRPSTDTQYF	TGTGCCAGTAGTACCCGTCCTAGCACAGATACGCAGTATTTT
TRBJ2-7	TRBV2	TRBD1	NA	CASSYTGVYEQYF	TGTGCCAGCAGTTATACAGGGGTCTACGAGCAGTACTTC
TRBJ2-3	TRBV3-1/TRBV3-2	TRBD2	once	CASSHLIAGTTDSADTQYF	TGTGCCAGCAGCCACCTCATCGCCGGGACTACCGATTCAGCAGATACGCAGTATTTT
TRBJ1-1	TRBV7-9	NA	NA	CASSFYRDGEAFF	TGTGCCAGCAGCTTTTACAGGGACGGTGAAGCTTTCTTT
TRBJ1-2	TRBV30	NA	few	CAWGDRSYTF	TGTGCCTGGGGCGACAGGTCCTACACCTTC
TRBJ2-5	TRBV5-6	TRBD2	NA	CASSFGGGAETQYF	TGTGCCAGCAGCTTTGGCGGGGGGGCGGAGACCCAGTACTTC
TRBJ2-2	TRBV10-2	NA	NA	CASKEDPNTGELFF	TGCGCCAGCAAAGAGGATCCGAACACCGGGGAGCTGTTTTTT
TRBJ1-2	TRBV29-1	NA	few	CSVERDWGYTF	TGCAGCGTTGAGAGGGATTGGGGCTACACCTTC
TRBJ2-7	TRBV4-3	TRBD1	few	CASSQGDRGYEQYF	TGCGCCAGCAGCCAAGGGGACAGGGGCTACGAGCAGTACTTC
TRBJ2-7	TRBV2	NA	NA	CASVESRRYEQYF	TGTGCCAGCGTAGAGTCCCGCCGCTACGAGCAGTACTTC
TRBJ1-3	TRBV28	NA	NA	CASAGVGNTIYF	TGTGCCAGCGCAGGGGTTGGAAACACCATATATTTT
TRBJ1-2	TRBV28	NA	few	CAARKGTTYGYTF	TGTGCCGCCCGGAAAGGAACTACCTATGGCTACACCTTC
TRBJ2-3	TRBV5-1	TRBD1	NA	CASSEPGQGASDTQYF	TGCGCCAGCAGCGAACCGGGACAGGGGGCATCAGATACGCAGTATTTT
TRBJ1-6	TRBV2	TRBD1	once	CASNDRDGSPLHF	TGTGCCAGCAACGACAGGGATGGGTCACCCCTCCACTTT
TRBJ1-5	TRBV7-2	TRBD1	NA	CASSYEGAFQPQHF	TGTGCCAGCAGCTACGAGGGGGCCTTCCAGCCCCAGCATTTT
TRBJ1-4	TRBV3-1/TRBV3-2	NA	NA	CASSPLTGGEKLFF	TGTGCCAGCAGCCCCCTCACGGGGGGTGAAAAACTGTTTTTT
TRBJ1-2	TRBV7-2	TRBD1	NA	CASSLDRGPNYGYTF	TGTGCCAGCAGCTTAGACAGGGGGCCCAACTATGGCTACACCTTC
TRBJ2-7	TRBV2	TRBD2	NA	CASSAGSIAGAYEQYF	TGTGCCAGCAGTGCTGGGTCGATAGCGGGGGCCTACGAGCAGTACTTC
TRBJ1-2	TRBV27	TRBD1	once	CASSLWAGGVYGYTF	TGTGCCAGCAGTTTATGGGCAGGGGGAGTCTATGGCTACACCTTC
TRBJ2-7	TRBV18	NA	once	CASSPPNRPSYEQYF	TGTGCCAGCTCACCACCGAACAGGCCCTCCTACGAGCAGTACTTC
TRBJ1-2	TRBV5-1	NA	NA	CASSREGEGYGYTF	TGCGCCAGCAGCCGCGAGGGGGAAGGCTATGGCTACACCTTC
TRBJ1-1	TRBV7-8	TRBD1	few	CASSLVQGGTEAFF	TGTGCCAGCAGCCTCGTTCAGGGGGGCACTGAAGCTTTCTTT
TRBJ2-1	TRBV7-9	TRBD2	NA	CASSLRAGGYNEQFF	TGTGCCAGCAGCCTCCGAGCGGGGGGGTACAATGAGCAGTTCTTC
TRBJ2-1	TRBV6-2/TRBV6-3	NA	NA	CASSYSLDTYNEQFF	TGTGCCAGCAGTTACTCGCTAGATACCTACAATGAGCAGTTCTTC
TRBJ2-5	TRBV24-1	TRBD2	few	CATSAVAGGKETQYF	TGTGCCACCAGTGCCGTAGCGGGGGGGAAAGAGACCCAGTACTTC
TRBJ1-4	TRBV5-5	NA	NA	CASSLTGSFNEKLFF	TGTGCCAGCAGCCTAACCGGGTCGTTTAATGAAAAACTGTTTTTT
TRBJ2-2	TRBV7-6	TRBD2	NA	CASDILGTSGENGELFF	TGTGCCAGCGATATACTGGGGACTAGCGGGGAGAACGGGGAGCTGTTTTTT
TRBJ2-1	TRBV9	TRBD1	NA	CASSDYSGTGATYSYNEQFF	TGTGCCAGCAGCGACTATTCCGGGACAGGGGCCACCTATTCCTACAATGAGCAGTTCTTC
TRBJ1-3	TRBV28	NA	NA	CASSDRGNTIYF	TGTGCCAGCAGTGACAGGGGAAACACCATATATTTT
TRBJ1-1	TRBV30	TRBD1	NA	CACPGTVNTEAFF	TGTGCCTGCCCCGGGACAGTGAACACTGAAGCTTTCTTT
TRBJ1-6	TRBV6-2/TRBV6-3	NA	NA	CASSYRGGDKGNSPLHF	TGTGCCAGCAGTTACAGGGGCGGAGACAAAGGCAATTCACCCCTCCACTTT
TRBJ2-7	TRBV7-2	NA	NA	CASSLFRAHEQYF	TGTGCCAGCAGCTTATTCAGGGCCCACGAGCAGTACTTC
TRBJ1-5	TRBV4-1	TRBD1	NA	CASSPLGQRQPQHF	TGCGCCAGCAGCCCACTGGGACAGCGGCAGCCCCAGCATTTT
TRBJ2-2	TRBV18	TRBD1	NA	CASSIGTGNTGELFF	TGTGCCAGCTCAATCGGGACAGGGAACACCGGGGAGCTGTTTTTT
TRBJ2-1	TRBV5-1	NA	NA	CASSLLVESVRFF	TGCGCCAGCAGCTTGCTTGTAGAGTCCGTTCGGTTCTTC
TRBJ2-1	TRBV2	NA	NA	CASSESSHWEQFF	TGTGCCAGCAGTGAATCCAGTCATTGGGAGCAGTTCTTC
TRBJ1-4	TRBV28	TRBD1	NA	CASSTGGSGEKLFF	TGTGCCAGCAGTACAGGGGGCTCGGGTGAAAAACTGTTTTTT
TRBJ1-4	TRBV24-1	TRBD1	NA	CATSDPRTGNEKLFF	TGTGCCACCAGTGATCCGCGGACAGGGAATGAAAAACTGTTTTTT
TRBJ2-1	TRBV24-1	NA	NA	CATSEAGRGPSYNEQFF	TGTGCCACCAGTGAAGCCGGCAGGGGTCCCTCCTACAATGAGCAGTTCTTC
TRBJ1-2	TRBV5-1	TRBD1	NA	CASSSGTAINYGYTF	TGCGCCAGCAGCTCCGGGACAGCTATCAACTATGGCTACACCTTC
TRBJ1-4	TRBV7-8	NA	few	CASSLRGLNEKLFF	TGTGCCAGCAGCCTCAGGGGCCTTAATGAAAAACTGTTTTTT
TRBJ2-3	TRBV5-1	TRBD2	once	CASSFPLAGGEYTQYF	TGCGCCAGCAGCTTTCCACTAGCGGGGGGTGAATATACGCAGTATTTT
TRBJ2-3	TRBV7-2	TRBD1	many	CASSLIGQGAITDTQYF	TGTGCCAGCAGCTTAATTGGACAGGGGGCAATAACAGATACGCAGTATTTT
TRBJ2-7	TRBV6-5	TRBD1	NA	CASSPGQGTYEQYF	TGTGCCAGCAGTCCGGGACAGGGGACCTACGAGCAGTACTTC
TRBJ2-1	TRBV5-1	TRBD2	NA	CASSYLAGVDNEQFF	TGCGCCAGCAGTTATTTAGCGGGGGTAGACAATGAGCAGTTCTTC
TRBJ2-3	TRBV19	NA	once	CASSANRETDTQYF	TGTGCCAGTAGTGCCAACAGGGAAACAGATACGCAGTATTTT
TRBJ2-5	TRBV5-1	TRBD2	NA	CASSLRGGANQETQYF	TGCGCCAGCAGCCTCCGCGGGGGGGCCAACCAAGAGACCCAGTACTTC